The entry below gives a single T cell receptor beta chain sequence along with its context. The antigen remains undetermined. Germline values: CDR1 MDHEN, CDR2 SYDVKM. The V and J ends lost 5 bases and 3 bases, in that order; junction bases with no gene match: 18. The CDR3 is 18 amino acids. These data come from a study of T cell repertoires in cytomegalovirus infection. MiXCR was run by TCRdb on the reads, yielding one entry per CDR3 protein. Of 50,000 to 65,000 distinct CDR3 sequences listed, more than 15% are singletons. Material: CD8+ T cells from cultured PBMCs, obtained from culture after CMV antigen stimulation. V is TRBV28 and J is TRBJ2-7; 8 nucleotides agree with TRBD2. The receptor was derived from a human donor in good health (CMV status not recorded). Some clones in this sample may be carry-over from other donors' samples. The CDR3 loop is CASSKILSGGRTRYEQYF. DNA of the CDR3: TGTGCCAGCAGTAAAATACTTAGCGGCGGGAGGACTCGCTACGAGCAGTACTTC.